Below are 28 T cell receptor beta chains sequenced from a single sample in a study of blood T cell repertoires in COVID-19. Data came from immunoSEQ multiplex PCR; TCRdb stores just in-frame clones and leaves some out. The sample records tens of thousands of clones, roughly 90% being singletons. The sequenced sample was peripheral blood. These receptors came from a human donor in a cohort sampled during active COVID-19.

V usage is TRBV6-5 and J usage is TRBJ1-1, with 8 bases identical to TRBD1. CDR1 and CDR2 from the germline V gene are MNHEY and SVGAGI. This CDR3 has 13 amino acids. Trimming removed 8 bases from V and 7 bases from J; junction bases left unmatched: 9. The CDR3 sequence: CASFGRGRSEAFF. DNA for the CDR3: TGTGCCAGCTTCGGCAGGGGGCGGAGTGAAGCTTTCTTT.

This chain uses TRBV3-1 (or the pseudogene TRBV3-2) with TRBJ1-1; D ambiguous. CDR3 size: 14 residues. Germline-derived CDR1 and CDR2 are LGHDT and YNNKEL (reference sequence). The ends were cut back, 4 bases at V and 6 bases at J, with 15 bases in the middle. DNA for the CDR3: TGTGCCAGCAGCCCAATGAGGGAACTGCCTGAAGCTTTCTTT. Translated: CASSPMRELPEAFF.

As concerns this clone: At one boundary the junction diverges from the germline segment, which might be a read error. The CDR3: CASSKEGGPNEQFF. The DNA for the CDR3 is TGCGCCAGCAGCAAAGAAGGGGGCCCCAATGAGCAGTTCTTC. This chain connects TRBV4-1 to TRBJ2-1, with 7 positions matching TRBD1. This CDR3 region has 14 residues. Germline V gives CDR1 MGHRA, CDR2 YSYEKL.

J is TRBJ2-7 and V is TRBV5-1, with 10 bases matching TRBD1. V dropped 5 bases and J dropped 3; count of bases not matched to a gene: 8. Germline CDR1 and CDR2: SGHRS and YFSETQ. The CDR3 is 15 amino acids. The CDR3 spells CASRRGTGEYYEQYF. The CDR3 DNA reads as TGCGCCAGCAGAAGAGGGACAGGGGAGTACTACGAGCAGTACTTC.

This sequence joins TRBV7-8 and TRBJ1-1; the match to TRBD1 covers 8 bases. The CDR3 is 15 residues long. The germline gives CDR1 SGHVS, CDR2 FQNEAQ. The ends lost 6 bases at V and 5 bases at J; junction bases unmatched: 11. The CDR3 DNA reads TGTGCCAGCAGGAACCAGGGGGCTCGGAGGACTGAAGCTTTCTTT. This encodes CASRNQGARRTEAFF.

The chain joins TRBV10-3 to TRBJ2-7; no firm D call. This CDR3 contains 13 residues. V was cut by 11 bases and J by 2 bases, with 16 bases left in between. Germline lookup yields CDR1 ENHRY and CDR2 SYGVKD. CDR3 protein: CAVFSLRTYEQYF. The CDR3 nucleotides are TGTGCCGTCTTTAGCCTCAGAACCTACGAGCAGTACTTC.

V gene TRBV11-2 combines with J gene TRBJ1-6; maybe TRBD1 (5 bases). Germline V gives CDR1 SGHAT, CDR2 FQNNGV. The V end was cut by 10 bases, the J end by 7 bases, with 14 bases between. The CDR3 has 13 amino acids. The DNA of the CDR3 is TGTGCCACCGCTCAGGGTCAAAATTCACCCCTCCACTTT. Its protein product is CATAQGQNSPLHF.

J is TRBJ2-6 and V is TRBV4-3, with D unresolved. Trimming stripped 4 bases from V and 0 bases from J, with 7 bases between. The CDR3 has 15 amino acids. From germline, CDR1 is LGHNA and CDR2 YSLEER. The DNA for the CDR3 is TGCGCCAGCAGCCTCTTTTTCTCTGGGGCCAACGTCCTGACTTTC. Encoded protein: CASSLFFSGANVLTF.

This chain uses TRBV4-3 with TRBJ2-7; a weak D match, TRBD1 (6 bases). Germline V gene sequence: CDR1 LGHNA, CDR2 YSLEER. V was trimmed by 5 bases and J by 1 base, leaving 15 bases between them. The CDR3 extends over 15 amino acids. The CDR3 loop reads CASSGDNYRSYEQYF. The CDR3, as DNA: TGCGCCAGCAGCGGGGACAATTACAGGTCCTACGAGCAGTACTTC.

The DNA for the CDR3 is TGTGCCAGCAGCCTGGCCCTGACCTACGAGCAGTACTTC. Protein: CASSLALTYEQYF. The chain has TRBV7-9 and TRBJ2-7; D is ambiguous. This CDR3 has 13 residues. Trimming left V 5 bases short and J 2 bases short, with 10 bases between. Germline-derived CDR1 and CDR2 are SEHNR and FQNEAQ (reference sequence).

This clone was counted a single time. This rearrangement joins TRBV19 to TRBJ2-2; tentative D call: TRBD2 (6 bases). Trimming left V 3 bases short and J 2 bases short, with 13 bases between. The CDR3 sequence is 16 residues long. Germline V gives CDR1 LNHDA, CDR2 SQIVND (reference sequence). CDR3 region: CASSIGGEPNTGELFF. The CDR3 DNA is TGTGCCAGTAGTATTGGCGGGGAACCTAACACCGGGGAGCTGTTTTTT.

The V and J genes are TRBV7-2 and TRBJ1-3; D call uncertain. Between the trimmed V and J ends, which lost 0 bases and 1 base, there was a span of 10 bases. The length of the CDR3 is 16 residues. Germline V gene lookup returns CDR1 SGHTA and CDR2 FQGNSA. The CDR3 loop reads CASSLAIPTSGNTIYF. In DNA form, the CDR3 reads TGTGCCAGCAGCTTAGCCATCCCCACATCTGGAAACACCATATATTTT.

The chain joins TRBV3-1 (or the pseudogene TRBV3-2) to TRBJ1-1; D is ambiguous. CDR1 and CDR2 from the germline V gene are LGHDT and YNNKEL (reference sequence). The CDR3 length is 14 residues. The germline V and J ends were trimmed by 4 bases and 4 bases, with 13 bases remaining between them. The CDR3 protein is CASSPAYPGTEAFF. CDR3 bases: TGTGCCAGCAGCCCCGCCTACCCAGGCACTGAAGCTTTCTTT.

CDR3 bases: TGTGCCAGCAGCTCCGGGACAGGGGTAGGGGAACTGTTTTTT. Its translation: CASSSGTGVGELFF. The J gene is TRBJ1-4, the V gene TRBV5-6; 10 bases match TRBD1. The CDR3 contains 14 residues. CDR1 and CDR2 from the germline V gene are SGHDT and YYEEEE. V shed 3 bases and J 12 bases; nucleotides not matched to a gene: 8.

V and J are TRBV2 and TRBJ1-2; D unclear. Germline V gene sequence: CDR1 SNHLY, CDR2 FYNNEI. The CDR3 runs 14 residues. Trimming removed 2 bases at V and 4 bases at J, with 11 bases between. The CDR3 is CASSERGISYGYTF. CDR3 nucleotides: TGTGCCAGCAGTGAACGGGGTATAAGCTATGGCTACACCTTC.

The chain links TRBV12-5 to TRBJ2-3, with D possibly being TRBD1 (6 bases). The CDR3 is 16 amino acids. Germline V gene sequence: CDR1 LGHNT, CDR2 FRNRAP. V shed 3 bases and J shed 0 bases, with 13 bases lying between them. The DNA of the CDR3 is TGTGCTAGTGGTTTTGGTCGACAGGCTAGCACAGATACGCAGTATTTT. The encoded protein is CASGFGRQASTDTQYF.

The chain is built from TRBV2 and TRBJ1-3, with D possibly being TRBD1 (6 bases). V lost 6 bases and J 0 bases, leaving 15 bases between the germline ends. Germline values: CDR1 SNHLY, CDR2 FYNNEI. This CDR3 spans 16 amino acids. The CDR3: CASSGQSTSSGNTIYF. In DNA, the CDR3 is TGTGCCAGCAGCGGACAGTCTACAAGCTCTGGAAACACCATATATTTT. Full variable domain (rest looked up from reference TRBV2 and TRBJ1-3): EPEVTQTPSHQVTQMGQEVILRCVPISNHLYFYWYRQILGQKVEFLVSFYNNEISEKSEIFDDQFSVERPDGSNFTLKIRSTKLEDSAMYFCASSGQSTSSGNTIYFGEGSWLTVV.

V usage is TRBV9 and J usage is TRBJ1-5, with a tentative D call TRBD1 (5 bases). Germline V lookup: CDR1 SGDLS, CDR2 YYNGEE. Trimming took 0 bases from V and 7 from J, leaving 11 bases between them. This CDR3 has 14 residues. The DNA of the CDR3 is TGTGCCAGCAGCGTAGGGTCGGGGGGACAGCCCCAGCATTTT. Protein product: CASSVGSGGQPQHF. Full variable domain (missing parts from reference TRBV9 and TRBJ1-5): DSGVTQTPKHLITATGQRVTLRCSPRSGDLSVYWYQQSLDQGLQFLIQYYNGEERAKGNILERFSAQQFPDLHSELNLSSLELGDSALYFCASSVGSGGQPQHFGDGTRLSIL.

V usage is TRBV10-2 and J usage is TRBJ1-5, with 8 positions matching TRBD1. Per the germline V gene, CDR1 is WSHSY and CDR2 is SAAADI. This CDR3 has 14 amino acids. J was trimmed by 6 bases and V by 5 bases; bases with no gene match: 6. For the CDR3, the DNA is TGCGCCAGCAGTAAAGGACAGGGTGGTCAGCCCCAGCATTTT. Translation gives CASSKGQGGQPQHF.

This CDR3 is CASSPLEMNTEAFF. Here the CDR3 DNA reads TGTGCCAGCTCACCATTGGAGATGAACACTGAAGCTTTCTTT. The chain carries TRBV18 and TRBJ1-1; D uncertain. There are 14 residues in the CDR3. From germline, CDR1 is KGHSH and CDR2 LQKENI. V was shortened by 2 bases and J by 0 bases, with 7 bases between the two germline ends.

The chain couples TRBV21-1 to TRBJ1-6; TRBD1 is the table's D call, not checked against the DNA. TRBV21-1 is a pseudogene. The CDR3 runs to 14 residues. CDR3 sequence (DNA): TGTGCCAGCAGCAATTTAGGGGGCCAATCACCCCTCCACTTT. Translating gives CASSNLGGQSPLHF.

In its sample, this clone was seen a few times. The chain recombines TRBV27 with TRBJ2-7, with D uncertain. Germline V lookup: CDR1 MNHEY, CDR2 SMNVEV (reference sequence). The CDR3 consists of 13 residues. V lost 3 bases and J lost 6, with 12 bases in between. DNA for the CDR3: TGTGCCAGCAGTTTTGCAGGTTCGGTCGAGCAGTACTTC. It yields the protein CASSFAGSVEQYF.

The CDR3 is CASRRQGNNSPLHF. The CDR3, as DNA: TGTGCCAGCAGAAGGCAGGGTAATAATTCACCCCTCCACTTT. The V call is TRBV2, the J call TRBJ1-6; possible D gene TRBD1, 5 bases. The germline gives CDR1 SNHLY, CDR2 FYNNEI. V lost 6 bases and J lost 5, with 11 bases in between. The CDR3 has 14 amino acids. Filled out from reference TRBV2 and TRBJ1-6, the complete variable domain reads EPEVTQTPSHQVTQMGQEVILRCVPISNHLYFYWYRQILGQKVEFLVSFYNNEISEKSEIFDDQFSVERPDGSNFTLKIRSTKLEDSAMYFCASRRQGNNSPLHFGNGTRLTVT.

This clone was observed a single time. The chain couples TRBV4-2 to TRBJ2-7, with 7 bases lining up with TRBD1. CDR3 length: 13 amino acids. Germline loops: CDR1 LGHNA, CDR2 YNFKEQ. V lost 1 base and J lost 7; bases outside the gene matches: 4. In nucleotides, the CDR3 is TGTGCCAGCAGCCAAGTGCAGGGGGATGAGCAGTACTTC. The encoded protein is CASSQVQGDEQYF.

There are a few counts of this clone. V is TRBV9 and J is TRBJ2-2; weak D call: TRBD1 (5 bases). Trimming took off 0 bases at V and 4 bases at J, with 13 bases between the two ends. Germline V gene lookup returns CDR1 SGDLS and CDR2 YYNGEE. The CDR3 loop spans 16 amino acids. Here the CDR3 DNA reads TGTGCCAGCAGCGTAGTCGATAGGGGCAGCACCGGGGAGCTGTTTTTT. Translated: CASSVVDRGSTGELFF.

This chain's CDR3 is CASSQVGGSSSEQYF. CDR3 nucleotides: TGCGCCAGCAGCCAAGTCGGCGGGAGCTCTTCCGAGCAGTACTTC. The chain is built from TRBV4-3 and TRBJ2-7, with TRBD2 matching 7 bases. Looked up from germline, CDR1 is LGHNA and CDR2 is YSLEER. The CDR3 contains 15 residues. J was trimmed by 6 bases and V by 1 base; bases with no gene match: 9.

The chain recombines TRBV6-5 with TRBJ1-1; D is perhaps TRBD1 (6 bases). V dropped 3 bases and J dropped 2 bases, with 13 bases sitting between them. Germline V CDR1 and CDR2: MNHEY, SVGAGI. The CDR3 contains 15 residues. CDR3 DNA sequence: TGTGCCAGCAGTTATTTAAGCGGGGGCAACACTGAAGCTTTCTTT. This sequence encodes CASSYLSGGNTEAFF.

This sequence joins TRBV5-1 and TRBJ1-1; 7 bases are a match to TRBD1. V trimming: 3 bases; J trimming: 2 bases; junction bases outside the gene matches: 10. Germline assignment: CDR1 SGHRS and CDR2 YFSETQ. The CDR3 is made up of 16 amino acids. CDR3 sequence: CASSSGLTGRNTEAFF. CDR3 nucleotides: TGCGCCAGCAGCTCCGGCCTGACAGGGAGAAACACTGAAGCTTTCTTT.